This T cell receptor (beta chain) was retrieved from a study of T cell responses to AZD1222 COVID-19 vaccine. A note on this clone: Its antigen is still unknown.

Study conclusions and caveats: The donor cohort was predominantly white British with a female majority, and clonal diversity may have been underestimated.

The CDR3 loop spans 16 amino acids. Germline values: CDR1 LGHDT, CDR2 YNNKEL (reference sequence). V dropped 0 bases and J dropped 7 bases, with 18 bases sitting between them. Using immunoSEQ multiplex PCR, the repertoire was profiled, and TCRdb retains in-frame clones only, with some absent. The data contain about 140,000 clones, 90% to 95% of them seen just once; the ten biggest clones take up roughly 3.9%. This sequence joins TRBV3-1 (or the pseudogene TRBV3-2) and TRBJ1-1; a possible D gene is TRBD1 (5 bases). This specimen was peripheral blood, taken 28 days after the second AZD1222 dose. The clonotype was recovered from an adult who received the AZD1222 COVID-19 vaccine. CDR3 DNA sequence: TGTGCCAGCAGCCAAGATATTTCGGGGGATTTCGGTGAAGCTTTCTTT. Translating gives CASSQDISGDFGEAFF.